These T cell receptor beta chains were read from a single sample in a study of blood T cell repertoires in COVID-19. Method: immunoSEQ multiplex PCR; TCRdb's copy keeps in-frame clones and lacks some. The sample holds approximately 240,000 clones, 70% to 85% seen once. The sequencing input was peripheral blood. These receptors all come from an elderly woman with active or convalescent COVID-19. Each CDR3 is given with its conserved first and last residue. The order of the fields is J gene, clone size, CDR3 length, V gene, D gene, CDR3 protein, CDR3 DNA. D genes are given only for firm matches. Clone size is given for some rows only: seen once, a few or many times, or a class if the clone is expanded.

j_call: TRBJ2-7; clone_size: .; cdr3_length: 13; v_call: TRBV19; d_call: .; cdr3_aa: CASSGGLPYEQYF; cdr3_nt: TGTGCCAGTAGCGGGGGGCTCCCCTACGAGCAGTACTTC
j_call: TRBJ2-3; clone_size: .; cdr3_length: 15; v_call: TRBV28; d_call: .; cdr3_aa: CASSWSGTYTDTQYF; cdr3_nt: TGTGCCAGCAGTTGGTCAGGGACTTACACAGATACGCAGTATTTT
j_call: TRBJ1-1; clone_size: .; cdr3_length: 16; v_call: TRBV19; d_call: .; cdr3_aa: CASNRPRTSPLTEAFF; cdr3_nt: TGTGCCAGTAATCGGCCTCGGACAAGCCCTCTCACTGAAGCTTTCTTT
j_call: TRBJ2-5; clone_size: .; cdr3_length: 15; v_call: TRBV5-1; d_call: TRBD1; cdr3_aa: CASSLGTAAQETQYF; cdr3_nt: TGCGCCAGCAGCTTAGGGACAGCAGCCCAAGAGACCCAGTACTTC
j_call: TRBJ1-3; clone_size: .; cdr3_length: 16; v_call: TRBV4-2; d_call: .; cdr3_aa: CASSQEPRASGNTIYF; cdr3_nt: TGTGCCAGCAGCCAAGAACCCAGGGCGTCTGGAAACACCATATATTTT
j_call: TRBJ1-2; clone_size: .; cdr3_length: 14; v_call: TRBV6-6; d_call: .; cdr3_aa: CASRNSQSSYGYTF; cdr3_nt: TGTGCCAGCAGGAACTCACAGAGTTCCTATGGCTACACCTTC
j_call: TRBJ2-7; clone_size: .; cdr3_length: 15; v_call: TRBV6-5; d_call: TRBD1; cdr3_aa: CASRTDRGASYEQYF; cdr3_nt: TGTGCCAGCAGGACGGACAGGGGGGCCTCCTACGAGCAGTACTTC
j_call: TRBJ2-7; clone_size: .; cdr3_length: 14; v_call: TRBV19; d_call: .; cdr3_aa: CASSFGGQYYEQYF; cdr3_nt: TGTGCCAGTAGCTTCGGCGGCCAGTACTACGAGCAGTACTTC
j_call: TRBJ2-1; clone_size: .; cdr3_length: 18; v_call: TRBV5-4; d_call: .; cdr3_aa: CASSPGRTDYSSYNEQFF; cdr3_nt: TGTGCCAGCAGCCCGGGACGGACGGACTATAGCTCCTACAATGAGCAGTTCTTC
j_call: TRBJ1-2; clone_size: .; cdr3_length: 12; v_call: TRBV30; d_call: TRBD1; cdr3_aa: CAWDRADGGYTF; cdr3_nt: TGTGCCTGGGACAGGGCGGATGGTGGCTACACCTTC
j_call: TRBJ2-2; clone_size: .; cdr3_length: 14; v_call: TRBV15; d_call: TRBD1; cdr3_aa: CATHRGAGTGELFF; cdr3_nt: TGTGCCACCCACAGGGGGGCGGGCACCGGGGAGCTGTTTTTT
j_call: TRBJ1-6; clone_size: .; cdr3_length: 16; v_call: TRBV27; d_call: TRBD1; cdr3_aa: CASSSTGTGGHSPLHF; cdr3_nt: TGTGCCAGCAGTTCAACGGGGACAGGGGGTCATTCACCCCTCCACTTT
j_call: TRBJ2-1; clone_size: .; cdr3_length: 15; v_call: TRBV11-2; d_call: .; cdr3_aa: CASSLTPGDYNEQFF; cdr3_nt: TGTGCCAGCAGCTTAACCCCAGGGGACTACAATGAGCAGTTCTTC
j_call: TRBJ2-2; clone_size: .; cdr3_length: 15; v_call: TRBV28; d_call: .; cdr3_aa: CASLSSGTVTGELFF; cdr3_nt: TGTGCCAGCTTATCCTCAGGCACGGTCACCGGGGAGCTGTTTTTT
j_call: TRBJ1-6; clone_size: .; cdr3_length: 14; v_call: TRBV5-1; d_call: .; cdr3_aa: CASSLRGVSSPLHF; cdr3_nt: TGCGCCAGCAGCTTACGCGGGGTTAGTTCACCCCTCCACTTT
j_call: TRBJ2-7; clone_size: .; cdr3_length: 11; v_call: TRBV7-9; d_call: .; cdr3_aa: CASSSAYEQYF; cdr3_nt: TGTGCCAGCAGCTCAGCCTACGAGCAGTACTTC
j_call: TRBJ1-2; clone_size: few; cdr3_length: 11; v_call: TRBV28; d_call: .; cdr3_aa: CASSFLRGYTF; cdr3_nt: TGTGCCAGCAGTTTTTTGCGGGGCTACACCTTC
j_call: TRBJ1-2; clone_size: .; cdr3_length: 18; v_call: TRBV5-1; d_call: TRBD1; cdr3_aa: CASSPDTGGGEVYFGYTF; cdr3_nt: TGCGCCAGCAGCCCCGATACAGGGGGCGGGGAGGTTTACTTCGGCTACACCTTC
j_call: TRBJ1-5; clone_size: .; cdr3_length: 15; v_call: TRBV2; d_call: .; cdr3_aa: CASSVGAFGNQPQHF; cdr3_nt: TGTGCCAGCAGTGTGGGGGCCTTCGGGAATCAGCCCCAGCATTTT
j_call: TRBJ2-3; clone_size: few; cdr3_length: 14; v_call: TRBV28; d_call: TRBD2; cdr3_aa: CASAKGSGVYTQYF; cdr3_nt: TGTGCCAGCGCGAAGGGTAGCGGGGTCTATACGCAGTATTTT
j_call: TRBJ1-5; clone_size: .; cdr3_length: 15; v_call: TRBV28; d_call: TRBD1; cdr3_aa: CASSLQGAPNQPQHF; cdr3_nt: TGTGCCAGCAGTTTACAGGGGGCTCCAAATCAGCCCCAGCATTTT
j_call: TRBJ1-2; clone_size: .; cdr3_length: 12; v_call: TRBV24-1; d_call: TRBD1; cdr3_aa: CATGDRVGGYTF; cdr3_nt: TGTGCCACCGGGGACAGGGTAGGTGGCTACACCTTC
j_call: TRBJ1-1; clone_size: .; cdr3_length: 16; v_call: TRBV7-8; d_call: .; cdr3_aa: CASSHLVQGGRTEAFF; cdr3_nt: TGTGCCAGCAGCCACCTCGTTCAGGGTGGTCGTACTGAAGCTTTCTTT
j_call: TRBJ1-5; clone_size: .; cdr3_length: 14; v_call: TRBV19; d_call: .; cdr3_aa: CASSPGLPGQPQHF; cdr3_nt: TGTGCCAGTAGCCCGGGACTCCCCGGGCAGCCCCAGCATTTT
j_call: TRBJ2-6; clone_size: .; cdr3_length: 18; v_call: TRBV4-2; d_call: .; cdr3_aa: CASSQVATVPWGANVLTF; cdr3_nt: TGTGCCAGCAGCCAAGTGGCGACAGTCCCTTGGGGGGCCAACGTCCTGACTTTC
j_call: TRBJ1-2; clone_size: .; cdr3_length: 15; v_call: TRBV27; d_call: TRBD1; cdr3_aa: CASPDRGEDNYGYTF; cdr3_nt: TGTGCCAGCCCCGACAGGGGGGAAGATAACTATGGCTACACCTTC
j_call: TRBJ2-7; clone_size: .; cdr3_length: 15; v_call: TRBV24-1; d_call: .; cdr3_aa: CATSDRRGNAYEQYF; cdr3_nt: TGTGCCACCAGTGATCGGAGAGGCAATGCCTACGAGCAGTACTTC
j_call: TRBJ2-7; clone_size: .; cdr3_length: 16; v_call: TRBV5-1; d_call: .; cdr3_aa: CASSLGGGHSSYEQYF; cdr3_nt: TGCGCCAGCAGCTTGGGGGGAGGACATAGCTCCTACGAGCAGTACTTC
j_call: TRBJ1-5; clone_size: .; cdr3_length: 15; v_call: TRBV3-1/TRBV3-2; d_call: TRBD1; cdr3_aa: CASSRGTGPGQPQHF; cdr3_nt: TGTGCCAGCAGCCGCGGGACAGGGCCTGGGCAGCCCCAGCATTTT
j_call: TRBJ1-2; clone_size: .; cdr3_length: 13; v_call: TRBV30; d_call: TRBD1; cdr3_aa: CAWSTDRVRGYTF; cdr3_nt: TGTGCCTGGAGCACAGACAGGGTACGCGGCTACACCTTC
j_call: TRBJ1-5; clone_size: .; cdr3_length: 16; v_call: TRBV30; d_call: .; cdr3_aa: CAWSVGIRQGNQPQHF; cdr3_nt: TGTGCCTGGAGTGTGGGGATCCGACAGGGCAATCAGCCCCAGCATTTT
j_call: TRBJ1-3; clone_size: .; cdr3_length: 18; v_call: TRBV11-2; d_call: .; cdr3_aa: CASSRGGGGGRSGNTIYF; cdr3_nt: TGTGCCAGCAGCCGAGGAGGGGGAGGGGGGCGATCTGGAAACACCATATATTTT
j_call: TRBJ1-3; clone_size: few; cdr3_length: 15; v_call: TRBV18; d_call: .; cdr3_aa: CASSPGGARGNTIYF; cdr3_nt: TGTGCCAGCTCACCTGGAGGGGCTCGTGGAAACACCATATATTTT
j_call: TRBJ1-2; clone_size: .; cdr3_length: 15; v_call: TRBV5-1; d_call: TRBD1; cdr3_aa: CASSLDRGIGYGYTF; cdr3_nt: TGCGCCAGCAGCTTGGACAGGGGAATTGGCTATGGCTACACCTTC
j_call: TRBJ2-6; clone_size: .; cdr3_length: 19; v_call: TRBV19; d_call: TRBD1; cdr3_aa: CASSIGFAAGGPGANVLTF; cdr3_nt: TGTGCCAGTAGTATAGGGTTTGCGGCAGGGGGCCCTGGGGCCAACGTCCTGACTTTC
j_call: TRBJ2-1; clone_size: once; cdr3_length: 13; v_call: TRBV19; d_call: .; cdr3_aa: CASRRTDYNEQFF; cdr3_nt: TGTGCCAGTAGGAGGACAGACTACAATGAGCAGTTCTTC
j_call: TRBJ2-1; clone_size: .; cdr3_length: 16; v_call: TRBV10-1; d_call: TRBD1; cdr3_aa: CASSESPGGTYNEQFF; cdr3_nt: TGCGCCAGCAGTGAGTCGCCAGGGGGCACCTACAATGAGCAGTTCTTC
j_call: TRBJ2-3; clone_size: .; cdr3_length: 15; v_call: TRBV11-3; d_call: TRBD2; cdr3_aa: CASSLAGGQGDTQYF; cdr3_nt: TGTGCCAGCAGCTTAGCGGGGGGGCAAGGAGATACGCAGTATTTT
j_call: TRBJ2-7; clone_size: .; cdr3_length: 14; v_call: TRBV10-1; d_call: .; cdr3_aa: CASSESTATYEQYF; cdr3_nt: TGCGCCAGCAGTGAGTCGACAGCTACCTACGAGCAGTACTTC
j_call: TRBJ1-1; clone_size: once; cdr3_length: 17; v_call: TRBV10-3; d_call: .; cdr3_aa: CATTVGVGSAAVPEAFF; cdr3_nt: TGTGCCACGACAGTTGGGGTGGGATCTGCGGCCGTCCCTGAAGCTTTCTTT
j_call: TRBJ1-2; clone_size: .; cdr3_length: 13; v_call: TRBV5-4; d_call: .; cdr3_aa: CASSLDRAIGYTF; cdr3_nt: TGTGCCAGCAGCTTGGACAGGGCGATCGGCTACACCTTC
j_call: TRBJ2-2; clone_size: .; cdr3_length: 12; v_call: TRBV2; d_call: .; cdr3_aa: CASRSGPGELFF; cdr3_nt: TGTGCCAGCCGTAGCGGCCCCGGGGAGCTGTTTTTT
j_call: TRBJ2-1; clone_size: .; cdr3_length: 20; v_call: TRBV5-1; d_call: TRBD1; cdr3_aa: CASSSRWGQGRMSSYNEQFF; cdr3_nt: TGCGCCAGCAGCTCCCGCTGGGGACAGGGAAGAATGAGCTCCTACAATGAGCAGTTCTTC
j_call: TRBJ2-1; clone_size: .; cdr3_length: 16; v_call: TRBV5-1; d_call: .; cdr3_aa: CASRSLGGAAYNEQFF; cdr3_nt: TGCGCCAGCAGAAGCTTAGGAGGGGCAGCATACAATGAGCAGTTCTTC
j_call: TRBJ2-1; clone_size: .; cdr3_length: 17; v_call: TRBV14; d_call: TRBD1; cdr3_aa: CASSQGDSTGKWDEQFF; cdr3_nt: TGTGCCAGCAGCCAGGGGGATTCGACAGGGAAATGGGATGAGCAGTTCTTC
j_call: TRBJ2-4; clone_size: .; cdr3_length: 14; v_call: TRBV30; d_call: .; cdr3_aa: CAWGDGLAKNIQYF; cdr3_nt: TGTGCCTGGGGGGACGGACTAGCCAAAAACATTCAGTACTTC
j_call: TRBJ1-6; clone_size: .; cdr3_length: 15; v_call: TRBV5-1; d_call: TRBD1; cdr3_aa: CASSRDRYLNSPLHF; cdr3_nt: TGCGCCAGCAGCCGGGACAGATACCTTAATTCACCCCTCCACTTT
j_call: TRBJ2-7; clone_size: .; cdr3_length: 14; v_call: TRBV7-9; d_call: .; cdr3_aa: CASSLTGVDYEQYF; cdr3_nt: TGTGCCAGCAGCCTGACCGGGGTAGACTACGAGCAGTACTTC
j_call: TRBJ2-5; clone_size: .; cdr3_length: 16; v_call: TRBV4-2; d_call: TRBD2; cdr3_aa: CASSQDGRGVQETQYF; cdr3_nt: TGTGCCAGCAGCCAAGACGGGCGGGGGGTACAAGAGACCCAGTACTTC
j_call: TRBJ2-2; clone_size: .; cdr3_length: 15; v_call: TRBV3-1/TRBV3-2; d_call: .; cdr3_aa: CASSSPGLRMGELFF; cdr3_nt: TGTGCCAGCAGCTCCCCGGGACTCCGGATGGGGGAGCTGTTTTTT
j_call: TRBJ1-1; clone_size: .; cdr3_length: 14; v_call: TRBV10-3; d_call: TRBD1; cdr3_aa: CAINEGQGRTEAFF; cdr3_nt: TGTGCCATCAATGAGGGACAGGGAAGAACTGAAGCTTTCTTT
j_call: TRBJ1-2; clone_size: .; cdr3_length: 15; v_call: TRBV19; d_call: .; cdr3_aa: CASSTTAGDGYGYTF; cdr3_nt: TGTGCCAGTAGTACCACTGCGGGGGACGGCTATGGCTACACCTTC
j_call: TRBJ1-4; clone_size: .; cdr3_length: 13; v_call: TRBV4-1; d_call: .; cdr3_aa: CASSLARGEKLFF; cdr3_nt: TGCGCCAGCAGCCTAGCCCGGGGTGAAAAACTGTTTTTT
j_call: TRBJ2-1; clone_size: .; cdr3_length: 15; v_call: TRBV2; d_call: .; cdr3_aa: CASREDSSSYNEQFF; cdr3_nt: TGTGCCAGCAGGGAAGACTCAAGCTCCTACAATGAGCAGTTCTTC
j_call: TRBJ2-1; clone_size: .; cdr3_length: 16; v_call: TRBV19; d_call: TRBD1; cdr3_aa: CASGGGWQGVGNEQFF; cdr3_nt: TGTGCCAGTGGTGGAGGATGGCAGGGGGTGGGTAATGAGCAGTTCTTC